This T cell receptor beta chain stems from a study of blood T cell repertoires in COVID-19. Sequencing was performed with immunoSEQ multiplex PCR; in TCRdb, only in-frame clones are kept and a portion is missing. This sample has tens of thousands of clones, with around 80% found just once. Germline V gene data show CDR1 as MDHEN and CDR2 as SYDVKM. V lost 7 bases, J lost 0 bases, and 6 bases lay in between. The CDR3 covers 12 residues. Sequencing was done on a sample of peripheral blood. The source of this sequence is a human donor in a cohort sampled during active COVID-19. The V gene is TRBV28, the J gene TRBJ2-5; D is undetermined. In DNA form, the CDR3 reads TGTGCCAGCACCGGGTACCAAGAGACCCAGTACTTC. Protein sequence: CASTGYQETQYF. The full variable domain, in which reference TRBV28 and TRBJ2-5 provide the parts outside the CDR3, is DVKVTQSSRYLVKRTGEKVFLECVQDMDHENMFWYRQDPGLGLRLIYFSYDVKMKEKGDIPEGYSVSREKKERFSLILESASTNQTSMYLCASTGYQETQYFGPGTRLLVL.